Below, 10 T cell receptor beta chains from the same sample are listed, as sequenced in a study of blood T cells in healthy people across ages. Next came a second PCR, run for about 7 to 12 cycles, which used a sample-barcoded 5' primer along with a J-beta primer mix. TCRdb independently ran MiXCR on the 5' RACE reads; one entry per CDR3 protein. This sample has some 1.5 million distinct CDR3 sequences, with over 25% found just once. Sequenced material: blood. The origin of the receptors is a woman younger than 45 in good health.

This clonotype has just one count. A much larger clone lies one base from this, so it may be a read error. The rearrangement joins TRBV7-2 to TRBJ2-5; no clear D. This CDR3 region has 14 residues. The germline V gene has CDR1 SGHTA and CDR2 FQGNSA. V dropped 5 bases and J dropped 4 bases, with 14 bases sitting between them. This CDR3 is CASSASRITETQYF. In DNA form, the CDR3 reads TGTGCCAGCAGCGCCTCCCGGATTACAGAGACCCAGTACTTC.

V is TRBV5-6 and J is TRBJ2-7; TRBD2 might be the D (6 bases). V lost 4 bases to trimming and J lost 4 bases, with 15 bases between them. Per germline, CDR1 SGHDT and CDR2 YYEEEE. The CDR3 spans 14 residues. CDR3 nucleotide sequence: TGTGCCAGCAGCCTTTTCGGGGGATCATACGAGCAGTACTTC. Translated, it gives CASSLFGGSYEQYF.

The V gene is TRBV5-1, the J gene TRBJ2-1; 11 bases line up with TRBD2. V shed 1 base, J shed 9 bases, and the junction held 9 bases outside the gene matches. The CDR3 runs to 16 residues. CDR1 SGHRS and CDR2 YFSETQ come from the germline V gene. This chain's CDR3 is CASSLNPGTSGTEQFF. CDR3 in DNA: TGCGCCAGCAGCTTGAACCCCGGGACTAGCGGTACTGAGCAGTTCTTC. The variable domain in full, with the rest retrieved from reference TRBV5-1 and TRBJ2-1, is KAGVTQTPRYLIKTRGQQVTLSCSPISGHRSVSWYQQTPGQGLQFLFEYFSETQRNKGNFPGRFSGRQFSNSRSEMNVSTLELGDSALYLCASSLNPGTSGTEQFFGPGTRLTVL.

The rearrangement uses TRBV5-1 and TRBJ2-1; TRBD2 agrees at 9 bases. Per germline, CDR1 SGHRS and CDR2 YFSETQ. V was pared by 1 base and J by 7 bases, with 15 bases of the junction left unmatched. CDR3 size: 18 residues. CDR3 residues: CASSLKALWEREENEQFF. CDR3 bases: TGCGCCAGCAGCTTGAAGGCCCTTTGGGAGCGGGAGGAAAATGAGCAGTTCTTC.

CDR3 in amino acids: CASSTRQFRTDTQYF. In nucleotides, the CDR3 is TGTGCCAGCAGCACCCGACAGTTCAGGACAGATACGCAGTATTTT. The chain is built from TRBV3-1 and TRBJ2-3, with D possibly being TRBD1 (5 bases). The V end was cut by 5 bases, the J end by 3 bases, with 15 bases between. The CDR3 loop spans 15 amino acids. Germline V gives CDR1 LGHDT, CDR2 YNNKEL (reference sequence).

On this clonotype: Mismatch with germline at one junction end may stem from a read error. The rearrangement uses TRBV7-3 and TRBJ1-3; no clear D gene. The CDR3 extends over 13 amino acids. Germline CDR1 and CDR2: SGHTA and FQGTGA. In DNA form, the CDR3 reads TGTGCCAGCAGCTTAATGCCTGGAAACACCCTATATTTT. Its protein product is CASSLMPGNTLYF.

With respect to this clonotype: Given a much more abundant clone one base away, this may be a read error. The CDR3 DNA sequence: TGTGCCAGCAGTCGAATCCAAGAGGCCCAGTACTTC. Translation: CASSRIQEAQYF. The genes are TRBV12-3 or TRBV12-4 and TRBJ2-5; no reliable D call. This CDR3 has 12 residues.

This clonotype has at least ten counts. This sequence joins TRBV10-3 and TRBJ2-1, with 9 bases matching TRBD2. After removal of 3 bases from V and 4 bases from J, the junction contained 7 bases not matched to a gene. CDR3 length: 16 amino acids. Germline V gene data show CDR1 as ENHRY and CDR2 as SYGVKD. CDR3 sequence reads: CAISERRGGRYNEQFF. CDR3 nucleotides: TGTGCCATCAGTGAAAGGCGGGGGGGCCGGTACAATGAGCAGTTCTTC.

This clonotype has just a few counts. The chain carries TRBV10-3 and TRBJ2-1; TRBD2 is a possible D gene (5 bases). The germline V and J ends were trimmed by 6 bases and 8 bases, with 17 bases remaining between them. The CDR3 is made up of 14 amino acids. Germline V gives CDR1 ENHRY, CDR2 SYGVKD. The CDR3 bases are TGTGCCATCAGCCTAGTGGCAGACGGGGATGAGCAGTTCTTC. Protein sequence: CAISLVADGDEQFF.

The V gene is TRBV20-1, the J gene TRBJ1-1; D is possibly TRBD1 (6 bases). The V gene's germline CDR1 is DFQATT and CDR2 SNEGSKA (reference sequence). CDR3 size: 15 residues. Trimming removed 3 bases at V and 5 bases at J, with 19 bases between. The CDR3 DNA is TGCAGTGCTAGGGGTCTCTTTGGAGGGGGAACTGAAGCTTTCTTT. It yields the protein CSARGLFGGGTEAFF.